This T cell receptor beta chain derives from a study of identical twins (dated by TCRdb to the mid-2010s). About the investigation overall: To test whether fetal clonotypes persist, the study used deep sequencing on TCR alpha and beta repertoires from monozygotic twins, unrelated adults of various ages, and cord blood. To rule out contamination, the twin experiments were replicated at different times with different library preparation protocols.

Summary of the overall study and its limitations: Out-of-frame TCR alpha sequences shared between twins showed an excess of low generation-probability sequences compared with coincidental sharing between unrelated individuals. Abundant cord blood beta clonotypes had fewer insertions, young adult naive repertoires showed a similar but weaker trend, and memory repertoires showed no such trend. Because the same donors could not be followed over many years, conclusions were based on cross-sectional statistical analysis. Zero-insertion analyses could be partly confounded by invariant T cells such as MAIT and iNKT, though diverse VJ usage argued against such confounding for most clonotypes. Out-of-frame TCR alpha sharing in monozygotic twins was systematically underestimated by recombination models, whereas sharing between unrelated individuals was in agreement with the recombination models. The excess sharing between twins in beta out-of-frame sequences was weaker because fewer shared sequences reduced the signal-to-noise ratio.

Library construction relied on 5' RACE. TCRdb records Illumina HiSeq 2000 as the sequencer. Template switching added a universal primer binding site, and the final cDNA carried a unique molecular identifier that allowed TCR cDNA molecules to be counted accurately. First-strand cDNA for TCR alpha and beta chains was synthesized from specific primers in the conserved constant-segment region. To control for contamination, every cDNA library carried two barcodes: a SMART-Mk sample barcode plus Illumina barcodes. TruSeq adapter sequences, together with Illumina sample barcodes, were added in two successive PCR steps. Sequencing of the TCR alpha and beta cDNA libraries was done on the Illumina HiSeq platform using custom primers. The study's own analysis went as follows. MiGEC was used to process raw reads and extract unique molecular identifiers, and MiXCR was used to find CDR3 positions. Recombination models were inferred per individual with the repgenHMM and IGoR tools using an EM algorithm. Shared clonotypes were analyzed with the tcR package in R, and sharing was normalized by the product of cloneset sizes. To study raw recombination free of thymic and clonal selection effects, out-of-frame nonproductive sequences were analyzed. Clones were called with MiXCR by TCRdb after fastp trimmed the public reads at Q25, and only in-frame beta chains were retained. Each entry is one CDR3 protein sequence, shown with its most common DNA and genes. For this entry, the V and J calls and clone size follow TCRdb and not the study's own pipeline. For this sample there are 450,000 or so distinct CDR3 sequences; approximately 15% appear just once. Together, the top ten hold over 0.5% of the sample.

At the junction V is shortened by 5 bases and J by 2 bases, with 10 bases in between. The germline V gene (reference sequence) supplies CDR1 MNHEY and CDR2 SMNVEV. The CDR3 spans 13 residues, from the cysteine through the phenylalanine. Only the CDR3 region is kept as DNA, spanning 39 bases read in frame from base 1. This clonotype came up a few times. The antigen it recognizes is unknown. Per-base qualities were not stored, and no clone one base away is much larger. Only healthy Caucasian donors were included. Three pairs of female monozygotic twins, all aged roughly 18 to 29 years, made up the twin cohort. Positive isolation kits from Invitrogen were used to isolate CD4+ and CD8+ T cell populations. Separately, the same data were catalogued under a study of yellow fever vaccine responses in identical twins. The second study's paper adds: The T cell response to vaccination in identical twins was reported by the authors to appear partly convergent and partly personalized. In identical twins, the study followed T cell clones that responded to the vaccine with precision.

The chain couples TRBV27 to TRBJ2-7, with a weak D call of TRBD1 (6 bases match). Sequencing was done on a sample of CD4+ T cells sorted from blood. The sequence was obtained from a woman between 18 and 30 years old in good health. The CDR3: CASSRWGPYEQYF. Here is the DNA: TGTGCCAGCAGTAGATGGGGGCCCTACGAGCAGTACTTC.